These 21 T cell receptor beta chains were all obtained from the same sample, sequenced in a study of shared clonotypes between healthy human individuals. Assay used: immunoSEQ multiplex PCR; TCRdb lists only in-frame clones, some missing. The repertoire holds some 1.5 million clones, with roughly 96% as singletons. Sequenced material: naive CD4+ T cells sorted from blood. The subset is: CD45RA+ positively selected. The origin of the receptors is a man younger than 45 in good health.

The DNA for the CDR3 is TGTGCCAGCAGCTTACTCATCTCCGAACTGGAGGGCCGCAATGAGCAGTTCTTC. Residues: CASSLLISELEGRNEQFF. V usage is TRBV7-9 and J usage is TRBJ2-1; perhaps TRBD2 as D (6 bases). CDR1 is SEHNR, CDR2 FQNEAQ, per germline (reference sequence). V was clipped by 2 bases and J by 6 bases, with 23 bases between them. The CDR3 length is 18 residues.

The chain recombines TRBV20-1 with TRBJ2-1, with unresolved D. CDR1 is DFQATT, CDR2 SNEGSKA, per germline (reference sequence). The CDR3 runs to 11 residues. V dropped 0 bases and J dropped 9 bases, with 6 bases sitting between them. CDR3 sequence: CSARDWVEQFF. In DNA form, the CDR3 reads TGCAGTGCTAGAGATTGGGTTGAGCAGTTCTTC.

Remarks on this clone: This CDR3 is also generated by other DNA sequences in the sample. The chain links TRBV5-1 to TRBJ1-4; D gene ambiguous. The CDR3 consists of 12 residues. The V end lost 7 bases, the J end lost 8 bases, and 12 bases lay between the germline ends. The V gene's germline CDR1 is SGHRS and CDR2 YFSETQ. CDR3 region: CASSGRGEKLFF. The CDR3 DNA is TGCGCCAGCTCCGGCCGGGGAGAAAAACTGTTTTTT.

The chain employs TRBV6-1 and TRBJ2-7, with D uncertain. The CDR3 loop spans 17 amino acids. Trimming took off 2 bases at V and 0 bases at J, with 17 bases between the two ends. Looked up from germline, CDR1 is MNHNS and CDR2 is SASEGT. CDR3 amino acids: CASSEKVWYPSSYEQYF. The CDR3 DNA reads TGTGCCAGCAGTGAAAAAGTATGGTACCCGAGCTCCTACGAGCAGTACTTC.

This chain joins TRBV18 and TRBJ1-2; no clear D. Trimming took 2 bases from V and 4 from J, leaving 11 bases between them. Germline CDR1 KGHSH, CDR2 LQKENI. The CDR3 spans 14 residues. DNA of the CDR3: TGTGCCAGCTCACCATATCAGGTGTCCTATGGCTACACCTTC. It yields the protein CASSPYQVSYGYTF.

The count of this clone is one. Distinct nucleotide sequences in the sample also encode this CDR3. This chain links TRBV9 with TRBJ2-1, with D uncertain. CDR1 and CDR2 from the germline V gene are SGDLS and YYNGEE. The germline V and J ends were trimmed by 0 bases and 1 base, with 8 bases remaining between them. The CDR3 length is 15 residues. CDR3 nucleotide sequence: TGTGCCAGCAGCGTAGGGCACCTATCCTACAATGAGCAGTTCTTC. Translation gives CASSVGHLSYNEQFF.

The V gene is TRBV6-6, the J gene TRBJ2-7; 7 bases are shared with TRBD1. V lost 7 bases to trimming and J lost 0 bases; unmatched junction nucleotides: 9. The CDR3 consists of 15 residues. Germline CDR1 reads MNHNY; CDR2 reads SVGAGI (reference sequence). This CDR3 reads CASNFRDSGSYEQYF. The CDR3 region has the DNA TGTGCCAGCAACTTCCGGGACAGCGGCTCCTACGAGCAGTACTTC.

This clone is a singleton in its sample. The V call is TRBV5-1, the J call TRBJ2-6, with D unclear. Per germline, CDR1 SGHRS and CDR2 YFSETQ. Deletions cut 0 bases from V and 0 bases from J, with 7 bases between. The CDR3 runs 16 residues. CDR3 sequence (DNA): TGCGCCAGCAGCTTGGTACAGCTCTCTGGGGCCAACGTCCTGACTTTC. Protein sequence: CASSLVQLSGANVLTF. Full variable domain (missing parts from reference TRBV5-1 and TRBJ2-6): KAGVTQTPRYLIKTRGQQVTLSCSPISGHRSVSWYQQTPGQGLQFLFEYFSETQRNKGNFPGRFSGRQFSNSRSEMNVSTLELGDSALYLCASSLVQLSGANVLTFGAGSRLTVL.

Remarks on this clone: This CDR3 is also generated by other DNA sequences in the sample. The chain employs TRBV27 and TRBJ2-3; no firm D call. Germline CDR1 reads MNHEY; CDR2 reads SMNVEV (reference sequence). The ends were cut back, 0 bases at V and 5 bases at J, with 3 bases in the middle. The CDR3 loop spans 12 amino acids. The CDR3 loop reads CASSLSGDTQYF. The CDR3 DNA sequence: TGTGCCAGCAGTTTATCAGGAGATACGCAGTATTTT.

Points on this clone: The same CDR3 can be traced to other DNA sequences in this sample. The chain links TRBV30 to TRBJ2-1; D is undetermined. The CDR3 length is 13 residues. Trimming stripped 1 base from V and 2 bases from J, with 6 bases between. The germline V gene encodes CDR1 GTSNPN and CDR2 SVGIG (reference sequence). The CDR3 spells CAWSGGPYNEQFF. The CDR3 DNA follows: TGTGCCTGGAGTGGTGGGCCCTACAATGAGCAGTTCTTC.

The gene calls are TRBV9 and TRBJ1-2; D unclear. Trimming shortened V by 1 base and J by 8 bases, and 15 bases separated the two germline ends. CDR1 and CDR2 (germline): SGDLS, YYNGEE. This CDR3 is 14 amino acids long. Written as DNA, the CDR3 is TGTGCCAGCAGCGTATTTCCCGGGTCGGGGGGCTACACCTTC. Its protein product is CASSVFPGSGGYTF.

This chain links TRBV28 with TRBJ2-1; possibly TRBD1 for D (6 bases). Germline-derived CDR1 and CDR2 are MDHEN and SYDVKM. Trimming pared 6 bases from V and 5 bases from J, leaving 14 bases between. The CDR3 length is 14 residues. The CDR3 DNA reads TGTGCCAGCAGCCCCGGGACAAGCCACAATGAGCAGTTCTTC. Amino acids: CASSPGTSHNEQFF.

This clone was seen only once. The chain employs TRBV7-3 and TRBJ2-5, with 7 bases aligning to TRBD1. The ends lost 5 bases at V and 4 bases at J; junction bases unmatched: 4. CDR1 SGHTA and CDR2 FQGTGA come from the germline V gene. This CDR3 has 13 residues. CDR3 sequence: CASSQGVGETQYF. The DNA of the CDR3 is TGTGCCAGCAGCCAGGGGGTTGGAGAGACCCAGTACTTC.

The chain couples TRBV27 to TRBJ1-2; D is possibly TRBD1 (5 bases). Germline CDR1 and CDR2: MNHEY and SMNVEV (reference sequence). The CDR3 is 14 residues long. Trimming shortened V by 3 bases and J by 8 bases, and 16 bases separated the two germline ends. Here the CDR3 reads CASSFTGTGFGYTF. The CDR3 DNA follows: TGTGCCAGCAGTTTCACCGGGACCGGTTTCGGCTACACCTTC.

The chain links TRBV6-1 to TRBJ2-3; D is possibly TRBD1 (5 bases). V was pared by 6 bases and J by 6 bases, with 16 bases between. Per germline, CDR1 MNHNS and CDR2 SASEGT. The length of the CDR3 is 14 residues. The CDR3 loop is CASSSRVARDTQYF. CDR3 sequence (DNA): TGTGCCAGCAGCTCCAGGGTGGCCCGGGATACGCAGTATTTT.

The CDR3 DNA reads as TGTGCCAGCAGACGTGGAATTGGCAACACTGAAGCTTTCTTT. Its protein product is CASRRGIGNTEAFF. The chain has TRBV9 and TRBJ1-1; no definite D call. V lost 5 bases, J lost 2 bases, and 13 bases lay in between. The CDR3 spans 14 residues. The germline gives CDR1 SGDLS, CDR2 YYNGEE.

The rearrangement links TRBV28 to TRBJ2-7; D not resolved. Germline V gives CDR1 MDHEN, CDR2 SYDVKM. The CDR3 spans 14 residues. The ends were cut back, 6 bases at V and 3 bases at J, with 15 bases in the middle. CDR3 in amino acids: CASSPPDKLYEQYF. DNA for the CDR3: TGTGCCAGCAGCCCACCCGACAAGCTCTACGAGCAGTACTTC.

The chain uses TRBV10-2 and TRBJ1-2; D is perhaps TRBD1 (6 bases). Trimming shortened V by 4 bases and J by 2 bases, and 11 bases separated the two germline ends. The CDR3 consists of 14 residues. From germline, CDR1 is WSHSY and CDR2 SAAADI. CDR3 region: CASSATGRNYGYTF. The CDR3 bases are TGCGCCAGCAGTGCGACAGGTCGGAACTATGGCTACACCTTC.

The V call is TRBV19, the J call TRBJ2-7, with D possibly matching TRBD1 (5 bases). This CDR3 spans 16 amino acids. Germline V gives CDR1 LNHDA, CDR2 SQIVND (reference sequence). Trimming removed 4 bases from V and 0 bases from J, with 16 bases in between. The CDR3 reads CASSTFPRTSSYEQYF. CDR3 in DNA: TGTGCCAGTAGTACCTTCCCGAGGACAAGCTCCTACGAGCAGTACTTC.

This clone has just one count. This rearrangement joins TRBV18 to TRBJ2-7, with TRBD2 identical over 15 bases. V was pared by 2 bases and J by 1 base, with 3 bases of the junction left unmatched. CDR1 is KGHSH and CDR2 is LQKENI in the germline V gene. The CDR3 spans 17 residues. The CDR3 nucleotides are TGTGCCAGCTCACCAAGGGGACTAGCGGGGGGTTCCTACGAGCAGTACTTC. It specifies CASSPRGLAGGSYEQYF.

The chain combines TRBV29-1 with TRBJ2-5, with D possibly TRBD2 on 7 matching bases. This CDR3 has 14 amino acids. The ends were cut back, 3 bases at V and 2 bases at J, with 13 bases in the middle. Germline assignment: CDR1 SQVTM and CDR2 ANQGSEA. The CDR3 loop is CSVDAGAKQETQYF. CDR3 nucleotides: TGCAGCGTTGATGCGGGGGCTAAACAAGAGACCCAGTACTTC.